The 18 T cell receptor beta chains below come from one sample, sequenced in a study of identical twins. TCRdb reprocessed the 5' RACE reads via MiXCR and lists one record per CDR3 protein. The sample contains a few hundred thousand distinct CDR3 sequences, approximately 10% of which appear only once. These data were likewise used in another study, on yellow fever vaccine responses in identical twins.

The specimen sequenced was PBMCs. The receptors here all came from a woman under 30 in good health.

The chain couples TRBV6-4 to TRBJ2-2; perhaps TRBD1 as D (6 bases). This CDR3 is 13 amino acids long. Germline loops: CDR1 MRHNA, CDR2 SNTAGT. V was pared by 5 bases and J by 3 bases, with 7 bases between. The CDR3 is CASSRTDTGELFF. The CDR3 DNA follows: TGTGCCAGCAGTCGGACAGACACCGGGGAGCTGTTTTTT.

This clonotype has only a few counts. This chain connects TRBV4-3 to TRBJ2-2; 7 nucleotides line up with TRBD1. There are 16 residues in the CDR3. The germline gives CDR1 LGHNA, CDR2 YSLEER. Germline trimming cut 8 bases from V and 0 bases from J; bases unmatched to any gene: 9. DNA for the CDR3: TGCGCCAGCCGCAGGGGCCAGGGGGCGAACACCGGGGAGCTGTTTTTT. Translating gives CASRRGQGANTGELFF.

The J gene is TRBJ1-1, the V gene TRBV12-3 or TRBV12-4; no clear D gene. Trimming removed 1 base from V and 3 bases from J, with 15 bases in between. This CDR3 spans 16 amino acids. CDR3 in amino acids: CASSLGQEPLYTEAFF. The CDR3 coding sequence is TGTGCCAGCAGTTTAGGCCAGGAGCCTCTTTACACTGAAGCTTTCTTT.

This clonotype was seen repeatedly, ten times or more. The V and J genes are TRBV6-5 and TRBJ2-5, with no clear D. The ends were cut back, 3 bases at V and 1 base at J, with 12 bases in the middle. Germline V gene lookup returns CDR1 MNHEY and CDR2 SVGAGI. This CDR3 comprises 15 residues. CDR3 coding DNA: TGTGCCAGCAGTTATTGGACCGCTGCCCAAGAGACCCAGTACTTC. Translating it yields CASSYWTAAQETQYF.

J is TRBJ2-2 and V is TRBV24-1; D is uncertain. Per the germline V gene, CDR1 is KGHDR and CDR2 is SFDVKD. V was cut by 9 bases and J by 3 bases, with 16 bases left in between. This CDR3 spans 15 amino acids. CDR3 sequence reads: CATASRVAHTGELFF. The CDR3 DNA follows: TGTGCCACCGCCAGCAGAGTGGCGCACACCGGGGAGCTGTTTTTT.

This clonotype was seen a few times. This chain uses TRBV6-2 or TRBV6-3 with TRBJ2-3; tentatively, D is TRBD2 (5 bases). The CDR3 has 13 amino acids. Per germline, CDR1 MNHEY and CDR2 SVGEGT. V was shortened by 6 bases and J by 2 bases, with 9 bases between the two germline ends. For the CDR3, the DNA is TGTGCCAGCAGACCGGACTTCACAGATACGCAGTATTTT. This encodes CASRPDFTDTQYF.

The sample holds many counts of this clonotype. This rearrangement joins TRBV20-1 to TRBJ2-7; the D is unclear. V was pared by 0 bases and J by 0 bases, with 12 bases between. The CDR3 totals 15 residues. Germline CDR1 reads DFQATT; CDR2 reads SNEGSKA (reference sequence). The CDR3 coding sequence is TGCAGTGCTAGAGATGGGCAGGAAAGCTCCTACGAGCAGTACTTC. It encodes CSARDGQESSYEQYF.

V gene TRBV20-1 combines with J gene TRBJ2-7; 10 bases agree with TRBD2. The ends lost 6 bases at V and 0 bases at J; junction bases unmatched: 5. Per the germline V gene, CDR1 is DFQATT and CDR2 is SNEGSKA (reference sequence). The CDR3 spans 14 residues. The CDR3 here is CSASPSGSSYEQYF. In DNA form, the CDR3 reads TGCAGTGCGAGCCCTAGCGGGAGCTCCTACGAGCAGTACTTC.

This clonotype was counted between two and nine times. The rearrangement uses TRBV5-1 and TRBJ2-1; the D gene is possibly TRBD2 (6 bases). V lost 4 bases, J lost 5 bases, and 16 bases lay in between. Germline V gene sequence: CDR1 SGHRS, CDR2 YFSETQ. The CDR3 covers 15 residues. In DNA, the CDR3 is TGCGCCAGCAGCGGCGGGAATTTGGGCCACAATGAGCAGTTCTTC. Its translation is CASSGGNLGHNEQFF.

A few counts support this clonotype. The chain has TRBV20-1 and TRBJ2-2, with D perhaps assigned TRBD1 or TRBD2 (5 bases each). This CDR3 comprises 18 residues. Germline V gives CDR1 DFQATT, CDR2 SNEGSKA (reference sequence). V dropped 1 base and J dropped 2 bases, with 20 bases sitting between them. Written as DNA, the CDR3 is TGCAGTGCTAGAGTAAGGTGGGACGCTGAAGCCAACACCGGGGAGCTGTTTTTT. The encoded protein is CSARVRWDAEANTGELFF.

Written as DNA, the CDR3 is TGCGCCAGCAGCTTGGGGATTGGTGAAGAGAACACTGAAGCTTTCTTT. This translates into CASSLGIGEENTEAFF. The chain links TRBV5-1 to TRBJ1-1; D remains ambiguous. The CDR3 is 16 residues long. CDR1 is SGHRS and CDR2 is YFSETQ in the germline V gene. V dropped 0 bases and J dropped 1 base, with 13 bases sitting between them.

This clonotype was observed many times. The chain carries TRBV9 and TRBJ2-5, with a weak D call TRBD1 (7 bases). CDR1 SGDLS and CDR2 YYNGEE come from the germline V gene. V dropped 0 bases and J dropped 2 bases, with 14 bases sitting between them. This CDR3 spans 16 amino acids. The CDR3: CASSVAARGAQETQYF. The CDR3 nucleotides are TGTGCCAGCAGCGTAGCCGCCAGGGGGGCTCAAGAGACCCAGTACTTC.

The chain joins TRBV24-1 to TRBJ2-5; 12 bases agree with TRBD1. V lost 4 bases and J lost 10; bases outside the gene matches: 6. The CDR3 has 14 amino acids. The germline CDR1 and CDR2 sequences are KGHDR and SFDVKD. The CDR3 region is CATSDPGTGGLQYF. Here the CDR3 DNA reads TGTGCCACCAGTGACCCCGGGACAGGGGGCCTCCAGTACTTC.

The CDR3 sequence is CASSGETGFIGYSPLHF. For the CDR3, the DNA is TGTGCCAGCAGCGGAGAGACAGGGTTCATCGGTTATTCACCCCTCCACTTT. The chain joins TRBV7-2 to TRBJ1-6; 7 nucleotides agree with TRBD1. V gave up 5 bases and J gave up 8 bases; unmatched junction bases: 15. Germline CDR1 SGHTA, CDR2 FQGNSA. This CDR3 has 17 amino acids.

CDR3 DNA sequence: TGTGCCAGCAGCTTGGTTACCGCCGTTAAGACCGAGCAGTACTTC. Translated, it gives CASSLVTAVKTEQYF. The chain joins TRBV5-6 to TRBJ2-7; D is undetermined. The CDR3 runs to 15 residues. With 0 bases removed from V and 6 bases from J, the gap between germline ends came to 16 bases. The germline gives CDR1 SGHDT, CDR2 YYEEEE.

This clonotype appeared a few times. V and J are TRBV24-1 and TRBJ2-1; 7 bases match TRBD1. Trimming removed 5 bases from V and 6 bases from J; junction bases left unmatched: 6. The CDR3 loop spans 14 amino acids. Germline lookup yields CDR1 KGHDR and CDR2 SFDVKD. In DNA, the CDR3 is TGTGCCACCAGTGGACAGGGTTATTTCAATGAGCAGTTCTTC. Protein product: CATSGQGYFNEQFF.

This clonotype was observed at least ten times. The chain has TRBV7-9 and TRBJ1-2; TRBD1 aligns across 12 bases. The length of the CDR3 is 14 residues. CDR1 and CDR2 (germline): SEHNR, FQNEAQ (reference sequence). The ends lost 5 bases at V and 8 bases at J; junction bases unmatched: 6. Here the CDR3 reads CASSRDRGLGGYTF. DNA of the CDR3: TGTGCCAGCAGCCGGGACAGGGGGCTGGGAGGCTACACCTTC.

This clonotype has a count of ten or more. The J gene is TRBJ2-7, the V gene TRBV7-9, with 7 nucleotides matching TRBD1. CDR1 SEHNR and CDR2 FQNEAQ come from the germline V gene (reference sequence). The trim removed 1 base at V and 4 bases at J, leaving 4 bases unmatched. CDR3 length: 14 amino acids. The CDR3: CASSLVTGAYEQYF. CDR3 nucleotide sequence: TGTGCCAGCAGCTTAGTCACAGGGGCTTACGAGCAGTACTTC.